Listed here are 23 T cell receptor beta chains from one sample, sequenced in a study of blood T cell repertoires in COVID-19. Using immunoSEQ multiplex PCR, the repertoire was profiled, and TCRdb retains in-frame clones only, with some absent. This table has about 81,000 clones, about nine tenths appearing once. The sequenced material came from peripheral blood. Receptors were obtained from a woman aged 50 to 60 in a cohort sampled during active COVID-19.

This sequence joins TRBV6-1 and TRBJ1-3; D is uncertain. The CDR3 loop spans 15 amino acids. Germline V gene sequence: CDR1 MNHNS, CDR2 SASEGT. Trimming removed 3 bases at V and 0 bases at J, with 9 bases between. The CDR3 DNA reads TGTGCCAGCAGTGAGAGATTATCCTCTGGAAACACCATATATTTT. Translated: CASSERLSSGNTIYF.

V usage is TRBV5-6 and J usage is TRBJ2-4; 16 bases are a match to TRBD2. V dropped 4 bases and J dropped 9; count of bases not matched to a gene: 7. The CDR3 loop spans 16 amino acids. Germline CDR1 SGHDT, CDR2 YYEEEE. The CDR3 DNA is TGTGCCAGCAGCCTCGCGGGGACTAGCGGGAGGGGCATTCAGTACTTC. Its translation: CASSLAGTSGRGIQYF.

The V gene is TRBV19, the J gene TRBJ2-7; perhaps TRBD1 as D (6 bases). Deletions cut 3 bases from V and 0 bases from J, with 12 bases between. Germline V gene sequence: CDR1 LNHDA, CDR2 SQIVND (reference sequence). The CDR3 sequence is 15 residues long. CDR3 protein: CASSMNRASSYEQYF. The CDR3 region has the DNA TGTGCCAGTAGTATGAACAGGGCGAGCTCCTACGAGCAGTACTTC.

This CDR3 reads CASSPAGDRVQPQHF. CDR3 DNA sequence: TGTGCCAGCAGCCCCGCGGGGGACAGGGTGCAGCCCCAGCATTTT. The rearrangement uses TRBV5-5 and TRBJ1-5, with TRBD1 matching over 9 bases. CDR3 length: 15 amino acids. The germline gives CDR1 SGHKS, CDR2 YYEKEE (reference sequence). With 4 bases clipped from V and 7 bases from J, the junction kept 9 bases outside the gene matches.

Worth noting for this clone: This sample also contains other DNA sequences that code for the same CDR3. The chain uses TRBV4-2 and TRBJ1-1; D is unclear. The CDR3 loop spans 16 amino acids. Germline CDR1 LGHNA, CDR2 YNFKEQ. The V gene lost 5 bases and the J gene lost 4 bases, with 20 bases spanning the gap. CDR3 in amino acids: CASSSQRRIAGTEAFF. The CDR3 bases are TGTGCCAGCAGCTCTCAAAGGCGCATTGCGGGCACTGAAGCTTTCTTT.

The chain combines TRBV7-9 with TRBJ2-1, with D unclear. Between the trimmed V and J ends, which lost 3 bases and 6 bases, there was a span of 6 bases. The germline V gene encodes CDR1 SEHNR and CDR2 FQNEAQ (reference sequence). The CDR3 is 12 amino acids. Written as DNA, the CDR3 is TGTGCCAGCAGCTTTACTCGCAATGAGCAGTTCTTC. It encodes CASSFTRNEQFF.

The chain combines TRBV12-5 with TRBJ2-5, with D possibly matching TRBD1 (8 bases). The CDR3 runs 16 residues. V lost 2 bases to trimming and J lost 4 bases, with 17 bases between them. Germline CDR1 is LGHNT and CDR2 is FRNRAP. CDR3 coding DNA: TGTGCTAGTGGTTTGACTACAGGGGGAGGGCGAGAGACCCAGTACTTC. Translated, it gives CASGLTTGGGRETQYF.

By frequency in the sample, this clone is medium-sized. This chain links TRBV5-1 with TRBJ2-7; maybe TRBD2 (5 bases). Germline CDR1 reads SGHRS; CDR2 reads YFSETQ. The CDR3 totals 16 residues. Trimming removed 0 bases from V and 2 bases from J, with 15 bases in between. Here the CDR3 reads CASSLDTSSSTYEQYF. CDR3 DNA sequence: TGCGCCAGCAGCTTGGATACTAGTTCCTCCACCTACGAGCAGTACTTC.

This clone was counted only a few times. The V and J genes are TRBV27 and TRBJ1-2; tentative D call: TRBD1 (6 bases). V lost 0 bases and J lost 4, with 15 bases in between. The CDR3 length is 16 residues. Germline CDR1 reads MNHEY; CDR2 reads SMNVEV (reference sequence). CDR3 loop: CASSLSPTGISYGYTF. Written as DNA, the CDR3 is TGTGCCAGCAGTTTATCCCCGACAGGCATATCCTATGGCTACACCTTC.

The genes are TRBV7-3 and TRBJ2-1; 9 bases are a match to TRBD2. The CDR3 extends over 15 amino acids. The V gene end was trimmed by 4 bases and the J gene end by 0 bases; junction bases not matched to a gene: 1. CDR1 and CDR2 from the germline V gene are SGHTA and FQGTGA. The CDR3 here is CASSSTSGSYNEQFF. CDR3 nucleotides: TGTGCCAGCAGCTCGACTAGCGGCTCCTACAATGAGCAGTTCTTC.

The chain recombines TRBV6-2 or TRBV6-3 with TRBJ1-1; D remains unclear. The CDR3 consists of 15 residues. The V gene lost 3 bases and the J gene lost 7 bases, with 18 bases spanning the gap. CDR1 is MNHEY and CDR2 is SVGEGT in the germline V gene. This chain's CDR3 is CASSYPRRGKDEAFF. CDR3 in DNA: TGTGCCAGCAGTTATCCCCGGCGGGGAAAGGATGAAGCTTTCTTT.

The V call is TRBV7-2, the J call TRBJ1-1, with 8 nucleotides matching TRBD1. V trimming: 3 bases; J trimming: 4 bases; junction bases outside the gene matches: 7. This CDR3 region has 15 residues. The V gene's germline CDR1 is SGHTA and CDR2 FQGNSA. The CDR3, as DNA: TGTGCCAGCAGCTTGGCTGCAGGGGGCGGCACTGAAGCTTTCTTT. This codes for CASSLAAGGGTEAFF.

This chain uses TRBV14 with TRBJ2-7; possibly TRBD1 for D (5 bases). This CDR3 is built from 15 residues. Trimming took off 0 bases at V and 2 bases at J, with 11 bases between the two ends. The V gene's germline CDR1 is SGHDN and CDR2 FVKESK. This chain's CDR3 is CASSQESDTAYEQYF. Here the CDR3 DNA reads TGTGCCAGCAGCCAAGAGTCGGACACAGCCTACGAGCAGTACTTC.

In DNA form, the CDR3 reads TGTGCCAGCAGCCAATTCACGGGCGAGCAGTACTTC. Protein sequence: CASSQFTGEQYF. The J gene is TRBJ2-7, the V gene TRBV3-1 (or the pseudogene TRBV3-2); D unclear. The germline CDR1 and CDR2 sequences are LGHDT and YNNKEL (reference sequence). V was trimmed by 2 bases and J by 6 bases, leaving 8 bases between them. The length of the CDR3 is 12 residues.

The chain is built from TRBV9 and TRBJ2-1; the D is unclear. The V and J ends lost 3 bases and 9 bases respectively, with 7 bases between them. CDR1 and CDR2 (germline): SGDLS, YYNGEE. CDR3 size: 11 residues. As DNA, the CDR3 is TGTGCCAGCAGCGGTGACACTGAGCAGTTCTTC. It is translated as CASSGDTEQFF.

The V call is TRBV28, the J call TRBJ1-5, with 8 bases lining up with TRBD1. The CDR3 consists of 16 residues. V lost 3 bases, J lost 6 bases, and 10 bases stayed unmatched. CDR1 is MDHEN and CDR2 is SYDVKM in the germline V gene. CDR3 sequence reads: CASSLTGAVRGQPQHF. The DNA of the CDR3 is TGTGCCAGCAGTTTGACAGGGGCGGTTCGCGGTCAGCCCCAGCATTTT.

The V call is TRBV19, the J call TRBJ1-2; 7 bases are shared with TRBD1. Germline V gene sequence: CDR1 LNHDA, CDR2 SQIVND (reference sequence). The CDR3 consists of 15 residues. V trimming: 1 base; J trimming: 3 bases; junction bases outside the gene matches: 5. The CDR3 region has the DNA TGTGCCAGTAGTATAGGTACAGGGGATTACTATGGCTACACCTTC. This encodes CASSIGTGDYYGYTF.

The genes are TRBV11-2 and TRBJ1-6; weak D call: TRBD1 (5 bases). Trimming removed 0 bases from V and 9 bases from J, with 15 bases in between. The CDR3 is 16 residues long. In germline, CDR1 is SGHAT, CDR2 FQNNGV. This chain's CDR3 is CASSLDRQQGGSPLHF. In DNA, the CDR3 is TGTGCCAGCAGCTTAGATCGGCAGCAGGGTGGTTCACCCCTCCACTTT. Variable domain in full (rest from reference TRBV11-2 and TRBJ1-6): EAGVAQSPRYKIIEKRQSVAFWCNPISGHATLYWYQQILGQGPKLLIQFQNNGVVDDSQLPKDRFSAERLKGVDSTLKIQPAKLEDSAVYLCASSLDRQQGGSPLHFGNGTRLTVT.

The chain uses TRBV27 and TRBJ1-2, with 7 bases that match TRBD1. In germline, CDR1 is MNHEY, CDR2 SMNVEV (reference sequence). V lost 8 bases, J lost 5 bases, and 11 bases stayed unmatched. The CDR3 spans 14 residues. CDR3 DNA sequence: TGTGCCAGCGGAGGCGGGGCAGGGGGATATGGCTACACCTTC. Amino acid sequence: CASGGGAGGYGYTF.

CDR3 amino acids: CASSASGGGDTQYF. CDR3 sequence (DNA): TGCGCCAGCAGTGCCAGCGGGGGGGGAGATACGCAGTATTTT. This chain links TRBV10-2 with TRBJ2-3; 10 bases are a match to TRBD2. The CDR3 contains 14 residues. Germline CDR1 reads WSHSY; CDR2 reads SAAADI. J was trimmed by 5 bases and V by 4 bases; bases with no gene match: 3.

V and J are TRBV5-1 and TRBJ2-6, with D tentatively TRBD1 (6 bases). The CDR3 has 16 residues. V gave up 6 bases and J gave up 1 base, with 14 bases separating them. Looked up from germline, CDR1 is SGHRS and CDR2 is YFSETQ. In DNA form, the CDR3 reads TGCGCCAGCACCCCGGCAGGGGTTTCTGGGGCCAACGTCCTGACTTTC. Amino acids: CASTPAGVSGANVLTF.

The V gene is TRBV4-2, the J gene TRBJ2-3; 10 positions match TRBD2. The trim removed 2 bases at V and 0 bases at J, leaving 8 bases unmatched. The germline CDR1 and CDR2 sequences are LGHNA and YNFKEQ. This CDR3 region has 18 residues. The CDR3, as DNA: TGTGCCAGCAGCCAAAACAGGGCTAGCGGGAGTAGCACAGATACGCAGTATTTT. Translating it yields CASSQNRASGSSTDTQYF.

This clone was observed a few times. The rearrangement joins TRBV7-6 to TRBJ1-1, with D perhaps TRBD1 (5 bases). The CDR3 length is 14 residues. V lost 1 base and J 1 base, leaving 7 bases between the germline ends. The germline V gene has CDR1 SGHVS and CDR2 FNYEAQ. The CDR3 DNA reads TGTGCCAGCAGCTTAGTTGGGGCGAACACTGAAGCTTTCTTT. Its protein product is CASSLVGANTEAFF.